This TCR beta chain stems from a study of patients and donors after allogeneic stem cell transplantation (dated by TCRdb to 2019 to 2021). To note about this clonotype: It lacks a known antigen. No much larger clone exists at a distance of one base, and base qualities are not known.

The cysteine opens and the phenylalanine closes a CDR3 of 13 amino acids. Kept here is only the CDR3 DNA, which spans 39 bases and is read in frame from base 1. The V and J ends are trimmed by 0 bases and 7 bases, leaving 10 bases between them. CDR1 and CDR2 were assigned from the germline V gene as SGHRS and YFSETQ. The library was produced with RT-PCR. The sequencer was a NextSeq 550. The public reads were run again by TCRdb, first through fastp at Q25 and then through MiXCR, and only productive beta chains were kept. Every entry covers one CDR3 protein and lists the most common genes and DNA from its rows. Present in this sample are about 89,000 distinct CDR3 sequences, around 46% of which were seen just once. The top ten constitute about 58% of the sample.

The sequence is built from TRBV5-1 and TRBJ1-1; TRBD1 could be the D gene, as 6 bases match. Sequenced: blood, either unsorted or a sorted T cell fraction (not recorded which). This receptor was obtained from a human donor who was either an allogeneic HSCT recipient or a stem cell or donor lymphocyte infusion donor (not recorded which). It is not recorded whose cells these are; they may come from a transplant donor. The DNA reads TGCGCCAGCAGCTTGGGGCCCAGGGGTGAAGCTTTCTTT. Translated, it gives CASSLGPRGEAFF.